The present T cell receptor (beta chain) was sequenced within a study of siplizumab effects on memory and regulatory T cells. The study, taken as a whole, reports: The study did not confirm that proliferating Tregs from siplizumab cultures were suppressive. Naive T cells looked more diverse than memory cells and looked like major alloresponse contributors. Reactions containing siplizumab showed mappable alloreactive CD4+ clones averaging approximately 75% Treg-derived, versus 25% to 30% in controls. Solely a minor proportion of alloreactive clones could be assigned to unstimulated subsets.

The CDR3 is 19 residues long. The V and J ends lost 7 bases and 3 bases respectively, with 28 bases between them. From germline, CDR1 is MNHEY and CDR2 SMNVEV (reference sequence). Clones were read by immunoSEQ multiplex PCR, and TCRdb kept only the in-frame ones, dropping some. The table lists 100,000 or so clones, roughly 91% of them singletons, with 9.5% to 15% in the top ten. As for this clone: The antigen is not known.

Sequenced: non-Treg CD4+ T cells sorted from blood. The clonotype was recovered from a human donor in good health. The V call is TRBV27, the J call TRBJ2-1; D may correspond to TRBD1 or TRBD2 (5 bases each). In DNA, the CDR3 is TGTGCCAGCAACTTAACCCCCCGGGACCGAGGTAGGGACTACAATGAGCAGTTCTTC. Encoded protein: CASNLTPRDRGRDYNEQFF.